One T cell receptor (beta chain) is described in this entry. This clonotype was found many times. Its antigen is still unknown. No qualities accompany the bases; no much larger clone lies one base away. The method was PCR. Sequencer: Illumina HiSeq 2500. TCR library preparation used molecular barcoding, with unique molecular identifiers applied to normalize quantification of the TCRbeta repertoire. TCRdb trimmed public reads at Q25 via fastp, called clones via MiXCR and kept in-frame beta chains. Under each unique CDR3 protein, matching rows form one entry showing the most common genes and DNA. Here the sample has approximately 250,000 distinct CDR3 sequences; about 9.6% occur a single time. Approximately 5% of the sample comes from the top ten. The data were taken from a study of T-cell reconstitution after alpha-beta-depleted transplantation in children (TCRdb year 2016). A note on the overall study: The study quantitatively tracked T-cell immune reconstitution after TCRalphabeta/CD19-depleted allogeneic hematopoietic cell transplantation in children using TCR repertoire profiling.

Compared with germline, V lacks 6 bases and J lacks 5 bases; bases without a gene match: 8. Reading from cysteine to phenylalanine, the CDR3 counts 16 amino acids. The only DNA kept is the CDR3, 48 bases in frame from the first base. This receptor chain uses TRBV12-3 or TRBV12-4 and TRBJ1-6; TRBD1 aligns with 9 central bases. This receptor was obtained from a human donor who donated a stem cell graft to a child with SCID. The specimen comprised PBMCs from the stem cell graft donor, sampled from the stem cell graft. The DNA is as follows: TGTGCCAGCAGGGATTCAGACAGGGGGGATAATTCACCCCTCCACTTT. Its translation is CASRDSDRGDNSPLHF.